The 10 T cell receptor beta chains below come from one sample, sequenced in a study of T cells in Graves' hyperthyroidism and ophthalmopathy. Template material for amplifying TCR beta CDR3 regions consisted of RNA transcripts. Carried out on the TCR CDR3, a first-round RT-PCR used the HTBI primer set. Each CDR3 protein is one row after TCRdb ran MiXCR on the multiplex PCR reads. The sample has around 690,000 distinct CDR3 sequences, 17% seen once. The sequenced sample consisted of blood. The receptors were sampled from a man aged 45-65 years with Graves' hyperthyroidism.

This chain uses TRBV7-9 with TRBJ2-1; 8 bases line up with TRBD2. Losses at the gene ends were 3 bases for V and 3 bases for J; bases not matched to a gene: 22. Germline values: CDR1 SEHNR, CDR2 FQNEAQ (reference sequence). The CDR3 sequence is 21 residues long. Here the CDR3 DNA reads TGTGCCAGCAGCTTGGCCCCGTGGAGCGGGGGCGTCGAGGCGGACTACAATGAGCAGTTCTTC. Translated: CASSLAPWSGGVEADYNEQFF.

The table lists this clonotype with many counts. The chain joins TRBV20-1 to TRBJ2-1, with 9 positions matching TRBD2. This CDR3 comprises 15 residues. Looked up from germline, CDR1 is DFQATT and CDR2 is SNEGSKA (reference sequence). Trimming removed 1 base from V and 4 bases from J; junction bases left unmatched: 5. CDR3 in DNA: TGCAGTGCTAGAGCGGGAGCGGGAGGTTACAATGAGCAGTTCTTC. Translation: CSARAGAGGYNEQFF.

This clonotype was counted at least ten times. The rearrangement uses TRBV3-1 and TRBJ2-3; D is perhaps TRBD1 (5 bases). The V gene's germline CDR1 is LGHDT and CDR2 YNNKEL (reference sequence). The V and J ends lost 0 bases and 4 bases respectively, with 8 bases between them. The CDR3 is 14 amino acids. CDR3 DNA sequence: TGTGCCAGCAGCCAAGATTTGGGGCCAGATACGCAGTATTTT. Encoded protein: CASSQDLGPDTQYF.

In DNA, the CDR3 is TGTGCCAGCAGCCAAGAAACAGGGGCTCCCTACGAGCAGTACTTC. Its protein product is CASSQETGAPYEQYF. The chain recombines TRBV14 with TRBJ2-7; the match to TRBD1 covers 7 bases. CDR3 length: 15 amino acids. In germline, CDR1 is SGHDN, CDR2 FVKESK. V dropped 0 bases and J dropped 2; count of bases not matched to a gene: 4.

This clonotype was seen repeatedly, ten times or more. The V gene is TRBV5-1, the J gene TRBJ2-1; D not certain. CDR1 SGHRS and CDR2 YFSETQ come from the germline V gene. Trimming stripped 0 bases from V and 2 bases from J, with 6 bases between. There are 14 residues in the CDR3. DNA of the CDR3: TGCGCCAGCAGCTTGGAAGTAACCTACAATGAGCAGTTCTTC. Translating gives CASSLEVTYNEQFF.

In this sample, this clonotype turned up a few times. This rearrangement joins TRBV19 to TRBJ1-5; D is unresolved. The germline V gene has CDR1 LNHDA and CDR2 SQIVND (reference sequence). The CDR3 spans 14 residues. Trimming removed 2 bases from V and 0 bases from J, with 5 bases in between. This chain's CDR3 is CASSIPVSNQPQHF. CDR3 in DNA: TGTGCCAGTAGTATACCAGTTAGCAATCAGCCCCAGCATTTT.

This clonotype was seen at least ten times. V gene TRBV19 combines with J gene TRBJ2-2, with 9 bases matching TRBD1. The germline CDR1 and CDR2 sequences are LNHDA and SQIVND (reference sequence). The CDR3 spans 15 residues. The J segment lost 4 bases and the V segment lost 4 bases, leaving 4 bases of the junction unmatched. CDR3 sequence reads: CASSTRQGGTGELFF. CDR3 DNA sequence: TGTGCCAGTAGTACCCGACAGGGGGGCACCGGGGAGCTGTTTTTT. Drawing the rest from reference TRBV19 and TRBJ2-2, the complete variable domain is DGGITQSPKYLFRKEGQNVTLSCEQNLNHDAMYWYRQDPGQGLRLIYYSQIVNDFQKGDIAEGYSVSREKKESFPLTVTSAQKNPTAFYLCASSTRQGGTGELFFGEGSRLTVL.

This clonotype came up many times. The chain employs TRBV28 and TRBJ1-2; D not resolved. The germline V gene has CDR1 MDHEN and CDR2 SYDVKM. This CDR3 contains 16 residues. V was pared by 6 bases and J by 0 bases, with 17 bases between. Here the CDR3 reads CASSPSGGLANYGYTF. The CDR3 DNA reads TGTGCCAGCAGCCCCAGTGGTGGGCTAGCTAACTATGGCTACACCTTC.

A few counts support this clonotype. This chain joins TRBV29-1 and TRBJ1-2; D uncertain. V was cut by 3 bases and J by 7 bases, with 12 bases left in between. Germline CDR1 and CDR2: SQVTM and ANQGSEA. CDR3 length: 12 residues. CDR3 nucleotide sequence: TGCAGCGTTGAGGAACCAGCTGGTGGCTACACCTTC. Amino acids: CSVEEPAGGYTF. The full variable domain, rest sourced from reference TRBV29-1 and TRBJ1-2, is SAVISQKPSRDICQRGTSLTIQCQVDSQVTMMFWYRQQPGQSLTLIATANQGSEATYESGFVIDKFPISRPNLTFSTLTVSNMSPEDSSIYLCSVEEPAGGYTFGSGTRLTVV.

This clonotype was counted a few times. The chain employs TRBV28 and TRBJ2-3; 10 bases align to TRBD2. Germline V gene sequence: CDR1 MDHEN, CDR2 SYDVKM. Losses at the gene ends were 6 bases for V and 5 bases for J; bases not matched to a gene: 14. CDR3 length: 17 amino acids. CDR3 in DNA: TGTGCCAGCAGCAAACCCCGAAGCGGGAGGGCCAGAGATACGCAGTATTTT. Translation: CASSKPRSGRARDTQYF.